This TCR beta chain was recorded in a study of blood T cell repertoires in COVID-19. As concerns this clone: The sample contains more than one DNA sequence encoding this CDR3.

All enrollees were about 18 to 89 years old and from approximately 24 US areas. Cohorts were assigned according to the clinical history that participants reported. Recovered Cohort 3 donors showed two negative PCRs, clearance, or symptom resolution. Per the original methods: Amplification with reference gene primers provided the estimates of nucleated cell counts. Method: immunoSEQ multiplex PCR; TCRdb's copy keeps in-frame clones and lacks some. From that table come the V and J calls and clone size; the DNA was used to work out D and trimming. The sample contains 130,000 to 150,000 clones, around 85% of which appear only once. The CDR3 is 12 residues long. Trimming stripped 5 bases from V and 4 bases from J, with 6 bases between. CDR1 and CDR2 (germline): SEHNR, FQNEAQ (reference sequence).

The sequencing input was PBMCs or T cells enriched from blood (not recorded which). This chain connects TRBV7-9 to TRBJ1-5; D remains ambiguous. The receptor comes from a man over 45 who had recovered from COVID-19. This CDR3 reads CASSRENQPQHF. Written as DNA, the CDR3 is TGTGCCAGCAGCCGCGAAAATCAGCCCCAGCATTTT.